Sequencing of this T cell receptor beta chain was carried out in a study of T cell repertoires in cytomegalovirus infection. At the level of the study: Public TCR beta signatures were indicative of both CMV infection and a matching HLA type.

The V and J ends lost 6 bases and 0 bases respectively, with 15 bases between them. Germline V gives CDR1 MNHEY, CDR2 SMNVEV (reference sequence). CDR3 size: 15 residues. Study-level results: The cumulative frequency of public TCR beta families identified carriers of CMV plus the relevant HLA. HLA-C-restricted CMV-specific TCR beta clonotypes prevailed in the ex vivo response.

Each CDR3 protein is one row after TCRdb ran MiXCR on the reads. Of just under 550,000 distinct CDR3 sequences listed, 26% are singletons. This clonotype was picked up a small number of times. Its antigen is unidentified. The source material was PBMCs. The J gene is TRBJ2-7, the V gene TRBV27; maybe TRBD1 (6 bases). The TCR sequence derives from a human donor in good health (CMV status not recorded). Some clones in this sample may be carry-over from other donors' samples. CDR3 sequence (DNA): TGTGCCAGCAGAAACAACCGGGACAACTCCTACGAGCAGTACGTC. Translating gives CASRNNRDNSYEQYV.